These T cell receptor beta chains were read from a single sample in a study of regulatory T cells in long-lasting Graves disease. MiXCR, run by TCRdb on the multiplex PCR reads, gives a single entry per CDR3 protein. Of roughly 560,000 distinct CDR3 sequences in the sample, around 11% were seen once. These data were also filed under a second study, of T cells in Graves' hyperthyroidism and ophthalmopathy.

The material was peripheral blood mononuclear cells (PBMCs), obtained at new diagnosis, from a patient treated with antithyroid drugs. All receptors derive from a woman aged 25-40 years with Graves disease. The CDR3 runs from the conserved cysteine through the conserved F or W. A D gene is named only where the DNA matches it firmly. Rows may omit the clone size; those that give it use once, few, many or a size class.

>TRBD1|.|TRBJ1-1|TRBV27
TGTGCCAGCAGTTCCTACCCACCGACAGGGGGGATTAACACTGAAGCTTTCTTT
CASSSYPPTGGINTEAFF
>.|many|TRBJ1-3|TRBV5-1
TGCGCCAGCAGCCTCGAAGGGAGTGGAAACACCATATATTTT
CASSLEGSGNTIYF
>TRBD2|.|TRBJ2-2|TRBV28
TGTGCCAGCAGTTTATCGATAGCGGGAGGGCCCGACGGGGAGCTGTTTTTT
CASSLSIAGGPDGELFF
>.|many|TRBJ1-2|TRBV2
TGTGCCAGCAGTGGGATACAGAGAAGTAACTATGGCTACACCTTC
CASSGIQRSNYGYTF
>.|.|TRBJ2-2|TRBV20-1
TGCAGTGCTACTAGTCCCCGGACCGGGGAGCTGTTTTTT
CSATSPRTGELFF
>.|.|TRBJ2-2|TRBV3-1
TGTGCCAGCAGCCAAGTCGTTACAGGGAATACCGGGGAGCTGTTTTTT
CASSQVVTGNTGELFF
>TRBD2|many|TRBJ2-1|TRBV15
TGTGCCACCAGCAAGCACCCATCCGGGACTAGCGGTTCTTCCTACAATGAGCAGTTCTTC
CATSKHPSGTSGSSYNEQFF
>.|many|TRBJ2-7|TRBV7-9
TGTGCCAGCAGCGCGTGGGACTCACAGGAGCAGTACTTC
CASSAWDSQEQYF
>.|many|TRBJ1-5|TRBV6-1
TGTGCCAGCAGTGAGCGAGGCAAGTTGTCAAGAGGGGGCAATCAGCCCCAGCATTTT
CASSERGKLSRGGNQPQHF
>.|.|TRBJ2-2|TRBV15
TGTGCCACCAGCAGAGATCTCTTGCGGGGTATAGGGGACACCGGGGAGCTGTTTTTT
CATSRDLLRGIGDTGELFF
>.|many|TRBJ2-7|TRBV2
TGTGCCAGCAGTGGAGGAACCACCTACGAGCAGTACTTC
CASSGGTTYEQYF
>.|many|TRBJ2-7|TRBV2
TGTGCCAGCAGTGAATTGGGCCACGAGCAGTACTTC
CASSELGHEQYF
>.|many|TRBJ1-2|TRBV6-2/TRBV6-3
TGTGCCAGCAGTAACCCAAGGGGGGCCAACTATGGCTACACCTTC
CASSNPRGANYGYTF
>.|.|TRBJ1-4|TRBV27
TGTGCCAGCCGTCCTCATTACACAGGGTGGGCTGAAAAACTGTTTTTT
CASRPHYTGWAEKLFF
>.|many|TRBJ1-1|TRBV10-3
TGTGCCATCAGTGGCCTAGGGATCCACACTGAAGCTTTCTTT
CAISGLGIHTEAFF
>.|many|TRBJ2-5|TRBV11-2
TGTGCCAGCAGCTTGTACGGGGCCGCAGAGACCCAGTACTTC
CASSLYGAAETQYF
>TRBD1|many|TRBJ1-2|TRBV7-2
TGTGCCAGCACCTTAGGGGACAGACGTGATGGCTACACCTTC
CASTLGDRRDGYTF
>.|.|TRBJ1-4|TRBV19
TGTGCCAGTAGTAGCGTAAGGACAACTAATGAAAAACTGTTTTTT
CASSSVRTTNEKLFF
>.|many|TRBJ1-3|TRBV2
TGTGCCAGCAGCGTCGACCGGTTGACTGGAAACACCATATATTTT
CASSVDRLTGNTIYF
>.|many|TRBJ1-1|TRBV10-3
TGTGCCATCAGTGAACTGGGTATTCGAGCGGGGGGCACTGAAGCTTTCTTT
CAISELGIRAGGTEAFF
>.|.|TRBJ1-1|TRBV5-8
TGTGCCAGTATTAGACAGGCTGAAGCTTTCTTT
CASIRQAEAFF
>.|many|TRBJ1-2|TRBV9
TGTGCCAGCAGCGAACAACAGGATTTAAACTATGGCTACACCTTC
CASSEQQDLNYGYTF
>TRBD2|many|TRBJ2-1|TRBV7-2
TGTGCCAGCAGCACCGGGACTAGCGGGGGATTATCGTTCTTC
CASSTGTSGGLSFF
>TRBD1|many|TRBJ2-3|TRBV18
TGTGCCAGCTCACCCTTAGGGGGCTCCGATACGCAGTATTTT
CASSPLGGSDTQYF
>TRBD2|many|TRBJ2-3|TRBV30
TGTGCCTGGACTAGCGGCGGAGATACGCAGTATTTT
CAWTSGGDTQYF
>TRBD2|many|TRBJ2-7|TRBV30
TGTGCCTCCCGTCTAGCGGGAGGAATCTCCTACGAGCAGTACTTC
CASRLAGGISYEQYF
>.|.|TRBJ1-5|TRBV7-9
TGTGCCAGCAGCTTATTTTTAGGACAGAGCAATCAGCCCCAGCATTTT
CASSLFLGQSNQPQHF
>.|many|TRBJ1-1|TRBV28
TGTGCCAGCAGCCGAGGGTACGTCGCTGAAGCTTTCTTT
CASSRGYVAEAFF
>.|many|TRBJ2-1|TRBV25-1
TGTGCCAGCAGTGAAAGATGGGGGTGGCGCAATGAGCAGTTCTTC
CASSERWGWRNEQFF
>TRBD2|many|TRBJ2-1|TRBV11-2
TGTGCCAGCAGCTTAGTGCGGGCGGGAGTTCGTGAGCAGTTCTTC
CASSLVRAGVREQFF
>.|many|TRBJ2-2|TRBV27
TGTGCCAGCCGTCGGGGGCGAGTCACCGGGGAGCTGTTTTTT
CASRRGRVTGELFF
>TRBD1|.|TRBJ2-1|TRBV30
TGTGCCTGGAGTGGGGGGACAGGCCTTTACAATGAGCAGTTCTTC
CAWSGGTGLYNEQFF
>.|many|TRBJ2-7|TRBV2
TGTGCCAGCAGAGCCGCTAGCGTCTCCGAGCAGTACTTC
CASRAASVSEQYF
>.|few|TRBJ2-5|TRBV6-2/TRBV6-3
TGTGCCAGCAGTTACTCGATTCGACGGCAGGGGGGAGAGACCCAGTACTTC
CASSYSIRRQGGETQYF
>.|many|TRBJ2-7|TRBV28
TGTGCCAGCAGAATACAGGGAGGCGACTACGAGCAGTACTTC
CASRIQGGDYEQYF
>.|many|TRBJ1-5|TRBV2
TGTGCCAGCAGTGCCTCACAGGCGAACAATCAGCCCCAGCATTTT
CASSASQANNQPQHF
>TRBD1|.|TRBJ2-3|TRBV4-3
TGCGCCAGCAGCCAAGTAGGGGGCGCAGATACGCAGTATTTT
CASSQVGGADTQYF
>TRBD1|many|TRBJ1-6|TRBV30
TGTGCCTGGAGATCAGGCCGGCGGCAGGGGGTAGAATCACCCCTCCACTTT
CAWRSGRRQGVESPLHF
>.|many|TRBJ2-1|TRBV6-2/TRBV6-3
TGTGCCAGCAGCCCTAGAATCGCCCGGAGATGGAATGAGCAGTTCTTC
CASSPRIARRWNEQFF
>TRBD2|.|TRBJ2-1|TRBV29-1
TGCAGCGTCCCGAAGGGGACTAGCGGATACAATGAGCAGTTCTTC
CSVPKGTSGYNEQFF
>.|many|TRBJ2-7|TRBV7-2
TGTGCCAGCAGCCGCGCCGGGGCCAGCTCCTACGAGCAGTACTTC
CASSRAGASSYEQYF
>.|many|TRBJ1-2|TRBV6-1
TGTGCCAGCAGCATACAGGGTCAAGTGGATGGCTACACCTTC
CASSIQGQVDGYTF
>.|many|TRBJ1-1|TRBV28
TGTGCCAGCAGTTTGTCGCAGGGTAAGAACACTGAAGCTTTCTTT
CASSLSQGKNTEAFF
>.|many|TRBJ1-1|TRBV5-6
TGTGCCAGCTTATATGCGGCTAGGATCACTGAAGCTTTCTTT
CASLYAARITEAFF
>.|many|TRBJ1-2|TRBV11-2
TGTGCCAGCAGCTTAGCGGGGATGGCCTATGGCTACACCTTC
CASSLAGMAYGYTF
>.|many|TRBJ1-6|TRBV20-1
TGCAGTGCTAGGCACAGGGCTATGTCCCTCCACTTT
CSARHRAMSLHF
>TRBD1|.|TRBJ1-2|TRBV3-1
TGTGCCAGCAGCCAAGGGAGACAGGGAGGCCTGATGAACTATGGCTACACCTTC
CASSQGRQGGLMNYGYTF